The rows below give T cell receptor beta chains drawn from one sample of a study of a mutant IDH1 vaccine in newly diagnosed glioma. Their target antigens are unknown. Sequencing used immunoSEQ multiplex PCR; TCRdb keeps in-frame clones, though not all of them. The repertoire holds under 35,000 clones, with roughly 82% as singletons. This specimen consisted of PBMCs, obtained from a glioma patient whose treatment included an IDH1 peptide vaccine. All receptors come from a middle-aged man with glioma. CDR3s leave out the opening cysteine and the closing phenylalanine or tryptophan. The order of the fields is V gene, CDR3 length, J gene, CDR3 protein.

TRBV19,12,TRBJ2-3,ASSGSTSTDTQY
TRBV25-1,12,TRBJ1-4,ASSDLAVEEKLF
TRBV11-1,12,TRBJ2-2,ASSQTGNTGELF
TRBV11-3,9,TRBJ1-1,ASSLQTEAF
TRBV6-1,13,TRBJ1-2,ASSEDLGGIYGYT
TRBV7-2,14,TRBJ2-2,ASSLGLGGSPGELF
TRBV4-1,13,TRBJ1-1,ASSQVGAPNTEAF
TRBV4-3,12,TRBJ1-4,ASSPVAPNEKLF
TRBV4-3,12,TRBJ2-7,ASSPKGRESEQY
TRBV7-2,9,TRBJ2-5,ASATAGTQY
TRBV23-1,19,TRBJ2-1,ASSQLGPRGSSGRVHNEQF
TRBV5-1,13,TRBJ2-7,ASSLIAGGLFEQY
TRBV18,13,TRBJ2-7,ASSPPGGGNYEQY
TRBV20-1,8,TRBJ1-2,SALAFHYT
TRBV4-2,9,TRBJ1-1,ASSRGYEAF
TRBV30,11,TRBJ2-3,AWSVLRADTQY
TRBV18,13,TRBJ2-2,ASSIQGWDTGELF
TRBV7-2,14,TRBJ2-5,ASSLEPSIGPGRSY
TRBV5-4,12,TRBJ2-7,ASSGGQGGYEQY
TRBV19,16,TRBJ1-4,ASSYRRSTVLTNEKLF
TRBV10-2,14,TRBJ1-1,ASSVQGLGRVTEAF
TRBV7-9,10,TRBJ2-1,ASSQLQDEQF
TRBV4-3,14,TRBJ1-6,ASSQDPGTGRSPLH
TRBV2,12,TRBJ2-3,ASGVGRDTDTQY
TRBV6-5,14,TRBJ2-7,ASSYSAKTDSYEQY
TRBV19,14,TRBJ2-1,ASSIGSGSSYNEQF
TRBV4-1,12,TRBJ2-7,ASSPGVSFQEQY
TRBV6-5,13,TRBJ1-1,ASRRDNARGTEAF
TRBV11-2,12,TRBJ1-5,ASSFNGRMQPQH
TRBV11-2,15,TRBJ2-7,ASSLLDRRDTRYEQY
TRBV15,14,TRBJ2-7,VRRAQRHSSSYEQY
TRBV5-5,10,TRBJ2-7,ASSSSSYEQY
TRBV5-1,12,TRBJ2-7,ASSFFEGSYEQY